Included here is one T cell receptor beta chain sequence, with context. This sample is drawn from a study of cytomegalovirus exposure and HLA in healthy donors. The PCR used 60 Vbeta and 13 Jbeta primers. Produced via immunoSEQ multiplex PCR; TCRdb's table is partial and in-frame only. The table shows around 61,000 clones, with roughly 83% occurring only once. Trimming left V 10 bases short and J 6 bases short, with 15 bases between. CDR1 and CDR2 (germline): LNHDA, SQIVND (reference sequence). There are 12 residues in the CDR3. V gene TRBV19 combines with J gene TRBJ1-2; D unresolved. The material sequenced was PBMCs. The sequence was obtained from a man between 35 and 55 years old in good health and CMV-seronegative. DNA for the CDR3: TGTGCCACTAACCGAGAGCCCGATGGCTACACCTTC. Translating gives CATNREPDGYTF.